This TCR beta chain was profiled in a study of cytomegalovirus exposure and HLA in healthy donors. The primer mix had 60 Vbeta and 13 Jbeta primers. The method was immunoSEQ multiplex PCR; TCRdb's version includes in-frame clones alone and lacks a portion of them. The sample lists about 200,000 clones, 78% occurring once. Whole-study results and caveats: Clonal expansion was found to be greater in HLA-associated TCR beta chains than in equally common others in a later analysis.

Germline CDR1 reads ENHRY; CDR2 reads SYGVKD. V was clipped by 2 bases and J by 4 bases; unmatched bases: 3. The CDR3 has 14 amino acids. With regard to this clone: Its antigen is undetermined.

The specimen was PBMCs. The chain is built from TRBV10-3 and TRBJ2-5; TRBD1 matches at 8 bases. The sequence derives from a woman aged 25 to 39 in good health and CMV-seropositive. DNA for the CDR3: TGTGCCATCAGTGAGGGCAGGGGGCCAGAGACCCAGTACTTC. Its translation is CAISEGRGPETQYF.